The present T cell receptor (beta chain) was sequenced within a study of blood T cell repertoires in COVID-19. Study overall: Samples taken during acute and convalescent COVID-19 were collected in the United States, Italy and Spain.

TCRdb's table, derived via immunoSEQ multiplex PCR, lists solely in-frame clones and lacks some. The sample comprises a few hundred thousand clones, roughly 86% of which are singletons, and 3% rests with the top ten. This CDR3 has 13 residues. V was pared by 6 bases and J by 3 bases, with 4 bases of the junction left unmatched. The germline V gene has CDR1 MNHEY and CDR2 SMNVEV (reference sequence). This receptor was identified in a man in his sixties with acute or convalescent COVID-19. The specimen sequenced was peripheral blood. The chain has TRBV27 and TRBJ1-1; 7 nucleotides line up with TRBD1. This chain's CDR3 is CASSPTGYTEAFF. The CDR3, as DNA: TGTGCCAGCAGCCCGACAGGGTACACTGAAGCTTTCTTT.